This T cell receptor (beta chain) was documented in a study of shared clonotypes between healthy human individuals. As to this clone: Its antigen is not known.

Broader study findings: Estimated richness values were generally larger in naive subsets than in memory subsets. Naive CD4 clonotypes were shared across several donors at 4.5% to 6.5%.

CDR3 size: 13 residues. Trimming left V 4 bases short and J 3 bases short, with 13 bases between. Germline CDR1 reads GTSNPN; CDR2 reads SVGIG (reference sequence). Original analysis: Junction-only sequences without quality scores were provided by ImmunoSEQ, so filtering was different. The protocol was immunoSEQ multiplex PCR, while the TCRdb copy is restricted to in-frame clones and leaves out a portion. The V and J calls and clone size come from that table; D and trimming were worked out from the DNA. The table includes roughly 2.1 million clones, roughly 91% detected once. Terminally differentiated effector memory CD45RA+ cells were excluded by CCR7 positive selection of CD45RO-negative cells.

This clonotype was obtained from a man between 18 and 35 years old in good health. Some clones in this sample may be carry-over from other donors' samples. The chain couples TRBV30 to TRBJ2-7, with D tentatively TRBD1 or TRBD2 (5 bases each). Sequenced sample: naive CD8+ T cells from PBMCs. CDR3 loop: CAWTWDLGYEQYF. In nucleotides, the CDR3 is TGTGCCTGGACCTGGGACCTGGGCTACGAGCAGTACTTC.